These T cell receptor beta chains were read from a single sample in a study of T cells in Graves' hyperthyroidism and ophthalmopathy. One entry per CDR3 protein results from TCRdb running MiXCR on the multiplex PCR reads. The data hold nearly 600,000 distinct CDR3 sequences, with more than 13% observed a single time. Sequencing input: blood. These receptors were collected from a woman aged 18-29 years with Graves' ophthalmopathy. Both conserved end residues are part of each CDR3. D genes are given only for firm matches. Rows give clone size only sometimes, using once, few, many, or a class for an expanded clone.

v_call,j_call,clone_size,d_call,cdr3_nt,cdr3_aa
TRBV24-1,TRBJ2-7,NA,NA,TGTGCCACCAGTGACCGGAGCGATCCCTACGAGCAGTACTTC,CATSDRSDPYEQYF
TRBV6-2/TRBV6-3,TRBJ2-2,once,TRBD2,TGTGCCAGCATCTTACAGCCCGGTCGGGCGGGAGGGCCGGGGGTCGGGGAGCTGTTTTTT,CASILQPGRAGGPGVGELFF
TRBV6-1,TRBJ2-3,many,TRBD1,TGTGCCAGCAGTTTACAGGGGAAGGGGGATACGCAGTATTTT,CASSLQGKGDTQYF
TRBV13,TRBJ2-3,NA,NA,TGTGCCAGCAGCCGCCCGACCCGGGGAGGCACAGATACGCAGTATTTT,CASSRPTRGGTDTQYF
TRBV7-6,TRBJ2-7,many,NA,TGTGCCAGCAGCCCACAGGAGGCCTACGAGCAGTACTTC,CASSPQEAYEQYF
TRBV12-3/TRBV12-4,TRBJ1-1,many,NA,TGTGCCAGCAGTTTTCGAGGGTATGGGGGTGAAGCTTTCTTT,CASSFRGYGGEAFF
TRBV27,TRBJ1-3,few,NA,TGTGCCAGCAGTACAAACTCTGGAAACACCATATATTTT,CASSTNSGNTIYF
TRBV6-1,TRBJ2-7,many,NA,TGTGCCAGCAACCCTAGGCACAGGGCCGAGCAGTACTTC,CASNPRHRAEQYF
TRBV25-1,TRBJ2-6,many,NA,TGTGCCAGCAGTGAATACGAGGCCAGGACCGACGTTCGTGGGGCCAACGTCCTGACTTTC,CASSEYEARTDVRGANVLTF
TRBV7-2,TRBJ1-4,few,TRBD1,TGTGCCAGCAGCTTAGGGGCAGGGGGAGATGAAAAACTGTTTTTT,CASSLGAGGDEKLFF
TRBV27,TRBJ1-2,few,NA,TGTGCCAGCAGCTTAGGGCCCCTAGCCCCTGGCTACACCTTC,CASSLGPLAPGYTF
TRBV2,TRBJ2-7,many,TRBD1,TGTGCCAGCAGCCGACAGGGGGAGGGAGACGAGCAGTACTTC,CASSRQGEGDEQYF
TRBV7-8,TRBJ2-1,many,TRBD2,TGTGCCAGCAGCCCCCTCGGGACTAGCGGACACAATGAGCAGTTCTTC,CASSPLGTSGHNEQFF
TRBV20-1,TRBJ1-3,few,NA,TGCAGTGCTAGAGTTCCCGGGACGGGGGGAAACACCATATATTTT,CSARVPGTGGNTIYF
TRBV6-8,TRBJ2-1,many,NA,TGTGCCAGCAGTTACGCGATAGGGCAGGCACACAATGAGCAGTTCTTC,CASSYAIGQAHNEQFF
TRBV4-2,TRBJ1-4,few,TRBD1,TGTGCCAGCAGCGAAAGGACAGGAAATGAAAAACTGTTTTTT,CASSERTGNEKLFF
TRBV7-9,TRBJ2-7,many,NA,TGTGCCACCCAAGCGGAGGAGTACGAGCAGTACTTC,CATQAEEYEQYF
TRBV11-2,TRBJ2-3,many,TRBD1,TGTGCCAGCAGCCCGGGACAGGGGGGATTTAGTGACACAGATACGCAGTATTTT,CASSPGQGGFSDTDTQYF
TRBV29-1,TRBJ2-1,many,TRBD2,TGCAGCGTTGAGGGGGGGGGTACGGGAGGGCCAAATGAGCAGTTCTTC,CSVEGGGTGGPNEQFF
TRBV4-3,TRBJ2-3,NA,NA,TGCGCCAGCAGCCAAGATCCGGGGACGGGCACAGATACGCAGTATTTT,CASSQDPGTGTDTQYF
TRBV30,TRBJ2-1,many,NA,TGTGCCTGGAGCCACGACGATGGGCACGATGAGCAGTTCTTC,CAWSHDDGHDEQFF
TRBV7-9,TRBJ2-3,many,TRBD1,TGTGCCAGCAGCTTAGTTGGGACAGGGGGCCTCAATACGCAGTATTTT,CASSLVGTGGLNTQYF